A single sample gave rise to the 18 T cell receptor beta chains below, sequenced in a study of blood T cell repertoires in COVID-19. Profiling relied on immunoSEQ multiplex PCR, and the TCRdb table lists in-frame clones only, not all of them. The table shows roughly 200,000 clones, with nearly 90% occurring only once. Sequencing input: peripheral blood. All receptors come from a man aged 50 or older with COVID-19, enrolled during active disease.

V and J are TRBV10-3 and TRBJ2-3; D is unclear. CDR3 length equals 14 residues. V lost 6 bases and J lost 5, with 15 bases in between. Germline V lookup: CDR1 ENHRY, CDR2 SYGVKD. CDR3 in DNA: TGTGCCATCAGCCCGAGTAGTCCTGTAGATACGCAGTATTTT. Protein: CAISPSSPVDTQYF.

This clone showed up just once. The genes are TRBV6-5 and TRBJ2-2, with D possibly being TRBD1 (7 bases). This CDR3 is built from 12 residues. Trimming removed 10 bases at V and 6 bases at J, with 12 bases between. Germline loops: CDR1 MNHEY, CDR2 SVGAGI. The CDR3 loop is CATDREAGELFF. The CDR3 DNA follows: TGTGCCACCGACAGGGAGGCCGGGGAGCTGTTTTTT.

V usage is TRBV11-3 and J usage is TRBJ2-2; no clear D gene. This CDR3 region has 13 residues. Between the trimmed V and J ends, which lost 6 bases and 0 bases, there was a span of 5 bases. Germline CDR1 and CDR2: SGHNT and YENEEA. The CDR3 DNA reads as TGTGCCAGCAGGGGCTCGAACACCGGGGAGCTGTTTTTT. It specifies CASRGSNTGELFF.

This clone was seen a few times. The CDR3 spells CASGRQGTEKLFF. In DNA, the CDR3 is TGTGCCAGCGGCCGACAGGGAACTGAAAAACTGTTTTTT. The chain joins TRBV7-8 to TRBJ1-4, with 7 bases aligning to TRBD1. Per germline, CDR1 SGHVS and CDR2 FQNEAQ. The CDR3 extends over 13 amino acids. The ends lost 8 bases at V and 7 bases at J; junction bases unmatched: 7.

On this clone itself: Other nucleotide sequences from this sample produce the same CDR3. CDR3 DNA: TGTGCCAGCAGCTTGACTAGCGGCACAGATACGCAGTATTTT. It specifies CASSLTSGTDTQYF. The J gene is TRBJ2-3, the V gene TRBV11-3; 8 bases match TRBD2. The CDR3 has 14 amino acids. Germline trimming cut 3 bases from V and 1 base from J; bases unmatched to any gene: 0. CDR1 SGHNT and CDR2 YENEEA come from the germline V gene.

The chain uses TRBV5-6 and TRBJ2-3; weak D call: TRBD2 (5 bases). This CDR3 spans 15 amino acids. Germline V gene data show CDR1 as SGHDT and CDR2 as YYEEEE. The V end lost 2 bases, the J end lost 2 bases, and 12 bases lay between the germline ends. The CDR3 is CASSLGGLNTDTQYF. CDR3 bases: TGTGCCAGCAGCTTAGGAGGTCTTAACACAGATACGCAGTATTTT.

The chain joins TRBV21-1 to TRBJ2-1; TRBD1 was called by the table and not checked on the DNA. TRBV21-1 is termed a pseudogene. This CDR3 has 15 residues. CDR3 sequence reads: CASSITGTHYNEQFF. CDR3 DNA: TGTGCCAGCAGCATCACCGGGACACATTACAATGAGCAGTTCTTC.

The V and J genes are TRBV7-6 and TRBJ2-5; 7 positions agree with TRBD1. Trimming cost V 5 bases and J 2 bases; bases outside gene matches: 2. The CDR3 extends over 13 amino acids. Germline assignment: CDR1 SGHVS and CDR2 FNYEAQ. The CDR3 DNA is TGTGCCAGCAGCGGGGGACAGCAAGAGACCCAGTACTTC. It codes for CASSGGQQETQYF.

The chain links TRBV27 to TRBJ1-1; 8 bases are a match to TRBD1. Germline-derived CDR1 and CDR2 are MNHEY and SMNVEV (reference sequence). The CDR3 is 15 residues long. V was pared by 5 bases and J by 7 bases, with 12 bases of the junction left unmatched. CDR3 coding DNA: TGTGCCAGCAGTCCGGGGACAGGACCTTTTAATGAAGCTTTCTTT. The encoded protein is CASSPGTGPFNEAFF.

Regarding this clone: The junction differs from germline at one of its ends, possibly a read error. This rearrangement joins TRBV19 to TRBJ2-5; a weak D match, TRBD1 (6 bases). From germline, CDR1 is LNHDA and CDR2 SQIVND (reference sequence). This CDR3 region has 14 residues. CDR3: CASSIGQNQETQYF. In DNA form, the CDR3 reads TGTGCCAGTAGTATCGGACAGAACCAGGAGACCCAGTACTTC.

A few counts support this clone. V gene TRBV2 combines with J gene TRBJ1-5; D uncertain. V was shortened by 3 bases and J by 2 bases, with 8 bases between the two germline ends. The CDR3 runs 14 residues. In germline, CDR1 is SNHLY, CDR2 FYNNEI. CDR3 protein: CASSELRGNQPQHF. In DNA, the CDR3 is TGTGCCAGCAGTGAGCTGCGGGGCAATCAGCCCCAGCATTTT.

The chain employs TRBV2 and TRBJ2-7; the D is unclear. The V and J ends lost 6 bases and 6 bases respectively, with 15 bases between them. Germline CDR1 is SNHLY and CDR2 is FYNNEI. CDR3 length: 13 amino acids. The CDR3 region is CASRESPAGEQYF. The CDR3 bases are TGTGCCAGCAGGGAAAGCCCCGCCGGCGAGCAGTACTTC. Full variable domain (remainder filled in from reference TRBV2 and TRBJ2-7): EPEVTQTPSHQVTQMGQEVILRCVPISNHLYFYWYRQILGQKVEFLVSFYNNEISEKSEIFDDQFSVERPDGSNFTLKIRSTKLEDSAMYFCASRESPAGEQYFGPGTRLTVT.

The rearrangement links TRBV5-1 to TRBJ2-2; D is unclear. The CDR3 is made up of 17 amino acids. Germline CDR1 is SGHRS and CDR2 is YFSETQ. V lost 2 bases and J lost 0, with 14 bases in between. CDR3 sequence: CASSFGLEPANTGELFF. In DNA, the CDR3 is TGCGCCAGCAGCTTCGGTTTAGAACCTGCGAACACCGGGGAGCTGTTTTTT.

The chain uses TRBV6-1 and TRBJ2-5; a possible D gene is TRBD2 (7 bases). The CDR3 runs to 15 residues. The germline V and J ends were trimmed by 1 base and 5 bases, with 14 bases remaining between them. Germline assignment: CDR1 MNHNS and CDR2 SASEGT. The CDR3 DNA reads TGTGCCAGCAGTGAAGAGGGGGGGGGACGGGAGACCCAGTACTTC. This encodes CASSEEGGGRETQYF.

The V gene is TRBV9, the J gene TRBJ2-7, with no clear D. CDR1 and CDR2 (germline): SGDLS, YYNGEE. CDR3 length: 15 residues. The V and J ends lost 0 bases and 0 bases respectively, with 10 bases between them. This chain's CDR3 is CASSVGVGYSYEQYF. The CDR3 DNA follows: TGTGCCAGCAGCGTAGGTGTGGGCTACTCCTACGAGCAGTACTTC.

Only one count was recorded for this clone. The V and J genes are TRBV29-1 and TRBJ2-5; TRBD1 aligns across 8 bases. The CDR3 extends over 14 amino acids. J was trimmed by 2 bases and V by 7 bases; bases with no gene match: 9. Germline V gene data show CDR1 as SQVTM and CDR2 as ANQGSEA. CDR3 nucleotides: TGCAGCGCTCCAGTAGGACAGGGACAAGAGACCCAGTACTTC. The encoded protein is CSAPVGQGQETQYF. The complete variable domain, with remaining parts taken from reference TRBV29-1 and TRBJ2-5, reads SAVISQKPSRDICQRGTSLTIQCQVDSQVTMMFWYRQQPGQSLTLIATANQGSEATYESGFVIDKFPISRPNLTFSTLTVSNMSPEDSSIYLCSAPVGQGQETQYFGPGTRLLVL.

This clone was seen only a few times. The chain couples TRBV19 to TRBJ2-2; TRBD2 is a possible D gene (7 bases). The length of the CDR3 is 15 residues. Germline CDR1 LNHDA, CDR2 SQIVND (reference sequence). With 3 bases removed from V and 4 bases from J, the gap between germline ends came to 12 bases. DNA of the CDR3: TGTGCCAGTAGTATTCGGCGGGGGCGCACCGGGGAGCTGTTTTTT. This gives the protein CASSIRRGRTGELFF.

This rearrangement joins TRBV10-2 to TRBJ1-1; TRBD1 might be the D (6 bases). Germline assignment: CDR1 WSHSY and CDR2 SAAADI. The V end lost 5 bases, the J end lost 3 bases, and 13 bases lay between the germline ends. CDR3 length: 14 amino acids. CDR3 nucleotide sequence: TGCGCCAGCAGTACGACAGGTTTTGACACTGAAGCTTTCTTT. It specifies CASSTTGFDTEAFF.